This TCR beta chain was sequenced for a study of shared clonotypes between healthy human individuals. Findings of the study overall: Sampling used blood alone; tissue repertoires probably differ.

Sequencing was performed with immunoSEQ multiplex PCR; in TCRdb, only in-frame clones are kept and a portion is missing. The sample lists a few million clones, 90% to 95% occurring once. The CDR3 length is 12 residues. Germline V gives CDR1 SGHTA, CDR2 FQGNSA. V was shortened by 6 bases and J by 5 bases, with 11 bases between the two germline ends. Concerning this clone: Its specificity is not known.

This chain joins TRBV7-2 and TRBJ2-7; a weak D match, TRBD1 (6 bases). The specimen was naive CD4+ T cells sorted from blood. Stated subset: CD45RA+ positively selected. This receptor was identified in a man between 18 and 35 years old in good health. In DNA form, the CDR3 reads TGTGCCAGCAGTTCAACAGGGAACGAGCAGTACTTC. It translates to CASSSTGNEQYF.